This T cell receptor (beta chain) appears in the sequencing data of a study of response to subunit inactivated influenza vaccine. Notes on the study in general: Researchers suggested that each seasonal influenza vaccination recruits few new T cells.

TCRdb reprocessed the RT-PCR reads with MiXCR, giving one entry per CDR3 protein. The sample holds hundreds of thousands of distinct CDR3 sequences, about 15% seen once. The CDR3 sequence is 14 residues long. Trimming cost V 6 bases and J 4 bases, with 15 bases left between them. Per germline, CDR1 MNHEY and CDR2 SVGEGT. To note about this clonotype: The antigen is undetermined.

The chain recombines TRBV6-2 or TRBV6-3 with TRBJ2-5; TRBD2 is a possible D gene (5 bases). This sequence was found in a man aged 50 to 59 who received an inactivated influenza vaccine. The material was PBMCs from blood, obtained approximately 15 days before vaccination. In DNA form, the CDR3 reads TGTGCCAGCAGCCGGACTCCTGTGGGAGAGACCCAGTACTTC. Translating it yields CASSRTPVGETQYF.